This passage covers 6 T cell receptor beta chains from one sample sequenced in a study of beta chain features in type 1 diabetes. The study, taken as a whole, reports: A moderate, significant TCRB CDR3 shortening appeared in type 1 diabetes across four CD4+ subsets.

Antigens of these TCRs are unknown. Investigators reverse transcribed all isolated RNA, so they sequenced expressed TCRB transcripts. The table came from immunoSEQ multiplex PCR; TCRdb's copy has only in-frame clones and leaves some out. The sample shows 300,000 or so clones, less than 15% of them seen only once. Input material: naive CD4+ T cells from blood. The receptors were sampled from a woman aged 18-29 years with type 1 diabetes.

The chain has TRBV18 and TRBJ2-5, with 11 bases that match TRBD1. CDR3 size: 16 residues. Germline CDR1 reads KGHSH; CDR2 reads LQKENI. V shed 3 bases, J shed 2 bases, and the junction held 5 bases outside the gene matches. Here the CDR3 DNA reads TGTGCCAGCTCACCCCTAGGACAGGGGGCTCAAGAGACCCAGTACTTC. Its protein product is CASSPLGQGAQETQYF.

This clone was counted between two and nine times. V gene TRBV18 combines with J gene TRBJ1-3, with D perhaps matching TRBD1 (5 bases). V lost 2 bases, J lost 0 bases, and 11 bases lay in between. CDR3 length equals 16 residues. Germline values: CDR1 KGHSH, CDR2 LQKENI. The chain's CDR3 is CASSPFDSDSGNTIYF. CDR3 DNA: TGTGCCAGCTCACCATTCGACAGCGACTCTGGAAACACCATATATTTT.

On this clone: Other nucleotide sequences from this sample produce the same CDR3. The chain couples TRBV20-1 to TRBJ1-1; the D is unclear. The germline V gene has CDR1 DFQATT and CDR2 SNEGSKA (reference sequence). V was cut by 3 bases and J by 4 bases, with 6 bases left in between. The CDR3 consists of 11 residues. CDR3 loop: CSARSVTEAFF. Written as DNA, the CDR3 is TGCAGTGCTAGGAGCGTCACTGAAGCTTTCTTT.

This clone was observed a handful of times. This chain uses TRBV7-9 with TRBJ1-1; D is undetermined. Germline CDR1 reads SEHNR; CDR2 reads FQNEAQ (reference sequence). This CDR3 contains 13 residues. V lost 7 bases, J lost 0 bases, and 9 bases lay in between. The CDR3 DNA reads TGTGCCAGCAAGGCGGTTTTGAACACTGAAGCTTTCTTT. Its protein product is CASKAVLNTEAFF.

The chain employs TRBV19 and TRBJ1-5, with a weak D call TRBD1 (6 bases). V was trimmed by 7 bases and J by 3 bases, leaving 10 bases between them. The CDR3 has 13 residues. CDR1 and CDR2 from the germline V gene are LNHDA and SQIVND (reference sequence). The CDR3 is CASKGGFNQPQHF. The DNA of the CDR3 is TGTGCCAGTAAGGGGGGGTTCAATCAGCCCCAGCATTTT. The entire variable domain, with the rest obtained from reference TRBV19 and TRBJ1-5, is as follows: DGGITQSPKYLFRKEGQNVTLSCEQNLNHDAMYWYRQDPGQGLRLIYYSQIVNDFQKGDIAEGYSVSREKKESFPLTVTSAQKNPTAFYLCASKGGFNQPQHFGDGTRLSIL.

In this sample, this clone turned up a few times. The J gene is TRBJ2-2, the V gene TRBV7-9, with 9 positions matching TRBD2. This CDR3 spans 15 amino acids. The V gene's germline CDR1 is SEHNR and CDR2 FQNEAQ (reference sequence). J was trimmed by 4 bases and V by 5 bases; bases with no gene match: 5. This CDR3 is CASSPGLAGTGELFF. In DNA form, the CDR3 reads TGTGCCAGCAGCCCGGGACTAGCTGGCACCGGGGAGCTGTTTTTT. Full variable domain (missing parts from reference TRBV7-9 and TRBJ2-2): DTGVSQNPRHKITKRGQNVTFRCDPISEHNRLYWYRQTLGQGPEFLTYFQNEAQLEKSRLLSDRFSAERPKGSFSTLEIQRTEQGDSAMYLCASSPGLAGTGELFFGEGSRLTVL.